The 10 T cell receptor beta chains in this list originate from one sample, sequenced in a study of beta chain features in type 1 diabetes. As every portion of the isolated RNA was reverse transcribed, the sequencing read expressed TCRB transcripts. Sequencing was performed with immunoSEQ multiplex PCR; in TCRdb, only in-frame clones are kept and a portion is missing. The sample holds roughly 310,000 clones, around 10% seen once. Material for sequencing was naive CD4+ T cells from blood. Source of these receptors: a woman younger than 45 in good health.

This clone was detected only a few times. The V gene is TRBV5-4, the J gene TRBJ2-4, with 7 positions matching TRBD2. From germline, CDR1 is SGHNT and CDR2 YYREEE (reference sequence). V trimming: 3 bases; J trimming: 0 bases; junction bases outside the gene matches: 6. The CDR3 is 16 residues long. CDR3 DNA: TGTGCCAGCAGCTCACCGTTAGCGGGAGCCAAAAACATTCAGTACTTC. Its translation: CASSSPLAGAKNIQYF. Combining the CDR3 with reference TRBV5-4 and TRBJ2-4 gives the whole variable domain ETGVTQSPTHLIKTRGQQVTLRCSSQSGHNTVSWYQQALGQGPQFIFQYYREEENGRGNFPPRFSGLQFPNYSSELNVNALELDDSALYLCASSSPLAGAKNIQYFGAGTRLSVL.

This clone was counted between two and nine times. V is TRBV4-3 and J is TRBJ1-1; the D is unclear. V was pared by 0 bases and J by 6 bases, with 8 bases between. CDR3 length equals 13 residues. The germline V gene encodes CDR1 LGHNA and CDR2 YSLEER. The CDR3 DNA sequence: TGCGCCAGCAGCCAAGATCCAGAGGCTGAAGCTTTCTTT. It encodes CASSQDPEAEAFF.

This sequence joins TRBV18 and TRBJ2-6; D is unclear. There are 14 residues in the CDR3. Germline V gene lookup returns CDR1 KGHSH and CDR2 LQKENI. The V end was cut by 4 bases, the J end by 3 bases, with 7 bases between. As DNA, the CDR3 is TGTGCCAGCTCACATGAGGTTGGGGCCAACGTCCTGACTTTC. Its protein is CASSHEVGANVLTF.

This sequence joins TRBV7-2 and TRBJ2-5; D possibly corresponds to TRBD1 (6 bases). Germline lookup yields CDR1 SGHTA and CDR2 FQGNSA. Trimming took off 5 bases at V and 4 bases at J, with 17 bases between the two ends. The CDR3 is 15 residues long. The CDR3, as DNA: TGTGCCAGCAGCCTCCCGAGGGGGACGGGAGAGACCCAGTACTTC. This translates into CASSLPRGTGETQYF.

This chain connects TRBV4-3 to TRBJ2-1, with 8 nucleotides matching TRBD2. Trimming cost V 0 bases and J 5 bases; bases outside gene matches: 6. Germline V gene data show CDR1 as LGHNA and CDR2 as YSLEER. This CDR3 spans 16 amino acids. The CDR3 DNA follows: TGCGCCAGCAGCCAAGATAGGCTAGCGGGCGACAATGAGCAGTTCTTC. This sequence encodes CASSQDRLAGDNEQFF.

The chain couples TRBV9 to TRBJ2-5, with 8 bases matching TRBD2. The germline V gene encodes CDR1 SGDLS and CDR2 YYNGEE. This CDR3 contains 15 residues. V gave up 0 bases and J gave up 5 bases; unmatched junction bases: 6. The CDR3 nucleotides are TGTGCCAGCAGCGTAGAGCCAGCGGGAGCCGAGACCCAGTACTTC. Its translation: CASSVEPAGAETQYF.

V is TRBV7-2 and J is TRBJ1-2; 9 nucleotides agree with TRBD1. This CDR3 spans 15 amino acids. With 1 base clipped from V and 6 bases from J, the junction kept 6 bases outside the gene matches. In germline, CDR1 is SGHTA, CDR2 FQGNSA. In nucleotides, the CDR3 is TGTGCCAGCAGCTTAGTAGTGGGACAGGGACATGGCTACACCTTC. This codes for CASSLVVGQGHGYTF.

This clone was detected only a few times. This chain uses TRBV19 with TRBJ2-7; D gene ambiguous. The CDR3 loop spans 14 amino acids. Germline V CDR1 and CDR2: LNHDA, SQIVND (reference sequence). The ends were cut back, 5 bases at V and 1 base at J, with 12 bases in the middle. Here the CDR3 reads CASSQEGYSYEQYF. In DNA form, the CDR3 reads TGTGCCAGTAGTCAGGAAGGATATTCCTACGAGCAGTACTTC.

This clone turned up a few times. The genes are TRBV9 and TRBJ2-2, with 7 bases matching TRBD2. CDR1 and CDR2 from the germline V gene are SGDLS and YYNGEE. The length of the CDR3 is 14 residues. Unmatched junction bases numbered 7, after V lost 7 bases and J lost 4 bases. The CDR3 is CASGGELATGELFF. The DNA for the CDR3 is TGTGCCAGCGGGGGGGAGCTGGCCACCGGGGAGCTGTTTTTT. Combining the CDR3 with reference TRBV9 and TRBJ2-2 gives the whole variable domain DSGVTQTPKHLITATGQRVTLRCSPRSGDLSVYWYQQSLDQGLQFLIQYYNGEERAKGNILERFSAQQFPDLHSELNLSSLELGDSALYFCASGGELATGELFFGEGSRLTVL.

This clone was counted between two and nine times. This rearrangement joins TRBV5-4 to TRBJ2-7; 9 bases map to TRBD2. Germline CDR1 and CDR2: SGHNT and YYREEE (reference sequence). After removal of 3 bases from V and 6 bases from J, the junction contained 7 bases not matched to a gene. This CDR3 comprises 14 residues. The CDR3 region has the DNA TGTGCCAGCAGCTCCCTAGCGGGATCGGCCGAGCAGTACTTC. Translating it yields CASSSLAGSAEQYF. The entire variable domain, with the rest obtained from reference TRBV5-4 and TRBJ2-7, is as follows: ETGVTQSPTHLIKTRGQQVTLRCSSQSGHNTVSWYQQALGQGPQFIFQYYREEENGRGNFPPRFSGLQFPNYSSELNVNALELDDSALYLCASSSLAGSAEQYFGPGTRLTVT.